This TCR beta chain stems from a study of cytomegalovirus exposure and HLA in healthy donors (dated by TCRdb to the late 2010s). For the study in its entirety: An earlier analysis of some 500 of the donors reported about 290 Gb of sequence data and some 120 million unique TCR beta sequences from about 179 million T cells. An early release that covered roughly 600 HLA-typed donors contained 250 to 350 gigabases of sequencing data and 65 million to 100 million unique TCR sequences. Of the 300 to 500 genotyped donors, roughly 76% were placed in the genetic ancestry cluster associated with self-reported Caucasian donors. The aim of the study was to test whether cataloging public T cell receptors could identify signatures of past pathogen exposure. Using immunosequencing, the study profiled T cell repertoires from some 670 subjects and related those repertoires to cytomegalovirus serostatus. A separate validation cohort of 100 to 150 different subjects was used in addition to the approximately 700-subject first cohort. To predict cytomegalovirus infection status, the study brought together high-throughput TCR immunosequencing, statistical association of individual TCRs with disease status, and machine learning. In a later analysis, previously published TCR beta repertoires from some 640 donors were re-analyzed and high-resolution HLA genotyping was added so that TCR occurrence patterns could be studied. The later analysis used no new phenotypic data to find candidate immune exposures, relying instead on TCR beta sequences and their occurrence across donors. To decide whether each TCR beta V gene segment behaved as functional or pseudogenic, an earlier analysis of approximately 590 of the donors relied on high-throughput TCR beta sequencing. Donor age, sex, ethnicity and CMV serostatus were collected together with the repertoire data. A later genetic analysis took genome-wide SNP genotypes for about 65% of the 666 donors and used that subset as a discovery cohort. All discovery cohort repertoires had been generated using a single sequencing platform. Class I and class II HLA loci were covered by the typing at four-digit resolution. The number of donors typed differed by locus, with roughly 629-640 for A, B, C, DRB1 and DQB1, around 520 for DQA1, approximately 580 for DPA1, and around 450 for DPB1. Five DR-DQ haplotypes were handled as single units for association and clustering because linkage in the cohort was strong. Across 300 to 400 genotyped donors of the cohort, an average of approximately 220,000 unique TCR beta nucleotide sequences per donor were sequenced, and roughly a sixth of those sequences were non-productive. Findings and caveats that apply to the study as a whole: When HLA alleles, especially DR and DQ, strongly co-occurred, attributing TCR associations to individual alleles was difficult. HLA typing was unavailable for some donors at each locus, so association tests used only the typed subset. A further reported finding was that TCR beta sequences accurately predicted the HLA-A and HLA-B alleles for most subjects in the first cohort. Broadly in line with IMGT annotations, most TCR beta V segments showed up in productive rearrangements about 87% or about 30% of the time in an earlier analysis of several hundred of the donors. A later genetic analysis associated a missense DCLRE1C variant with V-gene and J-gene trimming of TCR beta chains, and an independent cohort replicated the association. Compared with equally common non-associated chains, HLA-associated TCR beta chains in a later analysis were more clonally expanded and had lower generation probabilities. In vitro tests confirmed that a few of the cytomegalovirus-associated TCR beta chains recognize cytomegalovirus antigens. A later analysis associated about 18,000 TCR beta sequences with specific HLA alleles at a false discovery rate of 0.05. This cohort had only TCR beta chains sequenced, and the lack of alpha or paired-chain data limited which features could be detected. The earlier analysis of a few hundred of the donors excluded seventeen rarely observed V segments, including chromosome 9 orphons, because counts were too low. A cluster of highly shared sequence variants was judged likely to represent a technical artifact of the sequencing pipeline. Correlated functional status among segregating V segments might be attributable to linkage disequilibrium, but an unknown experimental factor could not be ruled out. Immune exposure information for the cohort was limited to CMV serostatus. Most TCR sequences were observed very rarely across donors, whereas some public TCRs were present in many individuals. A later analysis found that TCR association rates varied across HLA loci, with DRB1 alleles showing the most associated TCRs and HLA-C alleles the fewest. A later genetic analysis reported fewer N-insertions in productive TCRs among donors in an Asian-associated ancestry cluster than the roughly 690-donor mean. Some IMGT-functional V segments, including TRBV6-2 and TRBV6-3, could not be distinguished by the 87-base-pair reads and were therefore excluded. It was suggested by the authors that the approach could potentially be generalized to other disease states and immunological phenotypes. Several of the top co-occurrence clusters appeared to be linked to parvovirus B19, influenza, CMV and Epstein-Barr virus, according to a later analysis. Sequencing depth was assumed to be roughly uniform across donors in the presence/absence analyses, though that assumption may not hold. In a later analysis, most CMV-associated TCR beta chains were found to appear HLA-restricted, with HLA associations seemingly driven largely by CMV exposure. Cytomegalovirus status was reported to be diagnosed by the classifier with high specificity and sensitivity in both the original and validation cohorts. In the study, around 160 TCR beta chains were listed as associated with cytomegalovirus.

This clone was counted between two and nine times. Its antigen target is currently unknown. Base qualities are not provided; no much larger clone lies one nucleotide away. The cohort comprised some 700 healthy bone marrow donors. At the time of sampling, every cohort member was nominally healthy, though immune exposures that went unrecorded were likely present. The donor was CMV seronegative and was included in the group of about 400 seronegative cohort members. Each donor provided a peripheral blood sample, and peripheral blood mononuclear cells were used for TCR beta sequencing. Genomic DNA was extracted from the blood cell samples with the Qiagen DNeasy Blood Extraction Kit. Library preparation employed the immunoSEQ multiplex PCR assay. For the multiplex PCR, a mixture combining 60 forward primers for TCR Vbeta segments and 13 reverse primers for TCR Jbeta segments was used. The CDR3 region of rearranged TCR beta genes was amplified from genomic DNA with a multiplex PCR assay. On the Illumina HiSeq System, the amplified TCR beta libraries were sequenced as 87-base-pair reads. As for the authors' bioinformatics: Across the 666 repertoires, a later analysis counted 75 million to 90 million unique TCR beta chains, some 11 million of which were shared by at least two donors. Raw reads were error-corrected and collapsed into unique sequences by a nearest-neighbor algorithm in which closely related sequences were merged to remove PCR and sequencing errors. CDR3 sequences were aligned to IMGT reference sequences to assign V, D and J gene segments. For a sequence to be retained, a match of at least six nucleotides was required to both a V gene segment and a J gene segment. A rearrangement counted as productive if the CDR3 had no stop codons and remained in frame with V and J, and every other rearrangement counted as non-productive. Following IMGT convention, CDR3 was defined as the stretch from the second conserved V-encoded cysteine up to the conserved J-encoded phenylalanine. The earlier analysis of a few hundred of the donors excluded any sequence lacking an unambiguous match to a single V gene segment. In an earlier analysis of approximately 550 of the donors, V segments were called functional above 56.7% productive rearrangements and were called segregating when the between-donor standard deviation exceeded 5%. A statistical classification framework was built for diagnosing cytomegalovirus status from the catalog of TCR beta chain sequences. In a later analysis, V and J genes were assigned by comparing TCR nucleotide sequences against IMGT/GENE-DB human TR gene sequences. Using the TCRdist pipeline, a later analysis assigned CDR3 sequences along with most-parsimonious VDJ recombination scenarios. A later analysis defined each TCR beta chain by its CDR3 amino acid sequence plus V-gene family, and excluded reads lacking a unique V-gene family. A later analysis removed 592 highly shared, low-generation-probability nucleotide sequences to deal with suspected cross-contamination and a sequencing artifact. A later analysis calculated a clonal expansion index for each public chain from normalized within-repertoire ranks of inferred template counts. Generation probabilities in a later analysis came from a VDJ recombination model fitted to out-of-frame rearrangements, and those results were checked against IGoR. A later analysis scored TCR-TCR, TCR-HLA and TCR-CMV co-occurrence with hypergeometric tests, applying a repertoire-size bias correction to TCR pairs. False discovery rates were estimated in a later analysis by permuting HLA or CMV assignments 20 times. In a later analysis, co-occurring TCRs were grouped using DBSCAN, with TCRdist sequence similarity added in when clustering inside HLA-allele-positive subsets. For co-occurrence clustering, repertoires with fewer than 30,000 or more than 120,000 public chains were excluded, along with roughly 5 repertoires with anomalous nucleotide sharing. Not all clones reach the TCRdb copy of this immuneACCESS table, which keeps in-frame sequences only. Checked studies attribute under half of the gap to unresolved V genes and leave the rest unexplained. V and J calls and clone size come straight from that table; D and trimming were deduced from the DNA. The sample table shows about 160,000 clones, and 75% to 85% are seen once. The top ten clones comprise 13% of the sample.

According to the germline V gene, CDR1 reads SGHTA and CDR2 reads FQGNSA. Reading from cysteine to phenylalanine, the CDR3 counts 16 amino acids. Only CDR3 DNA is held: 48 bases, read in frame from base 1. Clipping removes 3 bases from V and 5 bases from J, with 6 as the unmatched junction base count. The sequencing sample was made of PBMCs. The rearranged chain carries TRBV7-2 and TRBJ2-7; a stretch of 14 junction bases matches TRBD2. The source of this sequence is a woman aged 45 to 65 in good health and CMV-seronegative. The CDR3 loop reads CASSFRLAGGPDEQYF. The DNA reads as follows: TGTGCCAGCAGCTTTCGACTAGCGGGGGGGCCAGACGAGCAGTACTTC. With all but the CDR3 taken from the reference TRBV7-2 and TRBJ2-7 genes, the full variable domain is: GAGVSQSPSNKVTEKGKDVELRCDPISGHTALYWYRQSLGQGLEFLIYFQGNSAPDKSGLPSDRFSAERTGGSVSTLTIQRTQQEDSAVYLCASSFRLAGGPDEQYFGPGTRLTVT.